These 26 T cell receptor beta chains came from one sample sequenced in a study of cytomegalovirus exposure and HLA in healthy donors. PCR primers comprised 60 Vbeta and 13 Jbeta primers. Data came from immunoSEQ multiplex PCR; TCRdb stores just in-frame clones and leaves some out. The sample has approximately 53,000 clones; 77% are singletons. Input material: PBMCs. The receptors shown here come from a woman between 40 and 50 years old in good health and CMV-seropositive.

The CDR3 is CASSLTGLAGYTF. The CDR3 DNA reads TGTGCCAGCAGCCTAACAGGGTTGGCGGGCTACACCTTC. The rearrangement links TRBV27 to TRBJ1-2; perhaps TRBD1 as D (6 bases). Looked up from germline, CDR1 is MNHEY and CDR2 is SMNVEV (reference sequence). V lost 6 bases and J 8 bases, leaving 16 bases between the germline ends. The CDR3 loop spans 13 amino acids.

The J gene is TRBJ2-7, the V gene TRBV4-1; D possibly corresponds to TRBD1 (6 bases). V was shortened by 3 bases and J by 4 bases, with 13 bases between the two germline ends. CDR3 size: 14 residues. CDR1 is MGHRA, CDR2 YSYEKL, per germline. The CDR3 protein is CASSHLDSRYEQYF. CDR3 nucleotides: TGCGCCAGCAGCCACCTGGACAGTCGGTACGAGCAGTACTTC.

This chain uses TRBV29-1 with TRBJ1-5; possibly TRBD1 for D (6 bases). The CDR3 runs 13 residues. Germline values: CDR1 SQVTM, CDR2 ANQGSEA. V was trimmed by 6 bases and J by 5 bases, leaving 14 bases between them. CDR3 nucleotide sequence: TGCAGCGTCGGTACAGGGACCCATCAGCCCCAGCATTTT. Amino acid sequence: CSVGTGTHQPQHF.

Only a few counts were recorded for this clone. The rearrangement uses TRBV4-3 and TRBJ2-2, with a tentative D call TRBD1 (6 bases). CDR3 length: 17 residues. The V end was cut by 1 base, the J end by 4 bases, with 16 bases between. CDR1 is LGHNA and CDR2 is YSLEER in the germline V gene. CDR3 nucleotide sequence: TGCGCCAGCAGCCAAGTGGTAACCGGGACACCCACCGGGGAGCTGTTTTTT. It translates to CASSQVVTGTPTGELFF.

Points on this clone: This same CDR3 is encoded by further DNA sequences in the sample. This rearrangement joins TRBV9 to TRBJ1-4; 8 nucleotides match TRBD1. Trimming cost V 0 bases and J 8 bases; bases outside gene matches: 3. Germline V lookup: CDR1 SGDLS, CDR2 YYNGEE. This CDR3 spans 14 amino acids. CDR3 loop: CASSVGQGAEKLFF. In DNA, the CDR3 is TGTGCCAGCAGCGTAGGGCAGGGGGCCGAAAAACTGTTTTTT.

The V and J genes are TRBV5-8 and TRBJ1-1; D not certain. Trimming left V 4 bases short and J 0 bases short, with 10 bases between. This CDR3 comprises 14 residues. Germline V gives CDR1 SGHTS, CDR2 YDEGEE. The CDR3 nucleotides read TGTGCCAGCAGCGCCAGGTGGATGAACACTGAAGCTTTCTTT. This encodes CASSARWMNTEAFF.

The chain uses TRBV9 and TRBJ1-2; 10 nucleotides line up with TRBD1. The CDR3 is made up of 13 amino acids. Germline V lookup: CDR1 SGDLS, CDR2 YYNGEE. After removal of 3 bases from V and 8 bases from J, the junction contained 4 bases not matched to a gene. The CDR3 protein is CASSEGQGTGYTF. The CDR3 nucleotides read TGTGCCAGCAGCGAGGGACAGGGGACGGGCTACACCTTC.

The chain joins TRBV9 to TRBJ2-7, with 9 bases matching TRBD2. Unmatched junction bases numbered 9, after V lost 0 bases and J lost 5 bases. Germline values: CDR1 SGDLS, CDR2 YYNGEE. The CDR3 spans 16 residues. The CDR3 DNA is TGTGCCAGCAGCGTAGGAGGGGCGGGGGGGCGCCACGAGCAGTACTTC. Residues: CASSVGGAGGRHEQYF. Supplemented by reference TRBV9 and TRBJ2-7, the full variable domain reads DSGVTQTPKHLITATGQRVTLRCSPRSGDLSVYWYQQSLDQGLQFLIQYYNGEERAKGNILERFSAQQFPDLHSELNLSSLELGDSALYFCASSVGGAGGRHEQYFGPGTRLTVT.

DNA of the CDR3: TGTGCCAGCAGCTACGGGACTCAACCCTCCTACGAGCAGTACTTC. Protein sequence: CASSYGTQPSYEQYF. The chain links TRBV7-2 to TRBJ2-7, with D possibly being TRBD2 (6 bases). The CDR3 spans 15 residues. In germline, CDR1 is SGHTA, CDR2 FQGNSA. Trimming took 4 bases from V and 0 from J, leaving 13 bases between them.

The rearrangement uses TRBV27 and TRBJ2-7; D unresolved. Germline CDR1 and CDR2: MNHEY and SMNVEV (reference sequence). This CDR3 contains 13 residues. The V end was cut by 6 bases, the J end by 3 bases, with 12 bases between. Here the CDR3 reads CASRDSAGYEQYF. The CDR3 DNA is TGTGCCAGCAGGGATTCGGCAGGCTACGAGCAGTACTTC.

The CDR3 here is CSVELASDTQYF. The DNA of the CDR3 is TGCAGCGTTGAACTAGCGTCGGATACGCAGTATTTT. V gene TRBV29-1 combines with J gene TRBJ2-3; the D gene is possibly TRBD2 (6 bases). The CDR3 is 12 residues long. V lost 2 bases and J 6 bases, leaving 9 bases between the germline ends. CDR1 and CDR2 (germline): SQVTM, ANQGSEA.

This rearrangement joins TRBV5-7 to TRBJ2-7; 11 nucleotides agree with TRBD2. TRBV5-7 is reported as an ORF; its role is uncertain. Losses at the gene ends were 0 bases for V and 3 bases for J; bases not matched to a gene: 2. The CDR3 runs to 15 residues. In DNA, the CDR3 is TGTGCCAGCAGCTTGGAACTAGCGGGGGTCTACGAGCAGTACTTC. It encodes CASSLELAGVYEQYF.

The chain employs TRBV28 and TRBJ1-2, with TRBD1 identical over 7 bases. The germline gives CDR1 MDHEN, CDR2 SYDVKM. The CDR3 is made up of 14 amino acids. After removal of 4 bases from V and 2 bases from J, the junction contained 4 bases not matched to a gene. CDR3 sequence (DNA): TGTGCCAGCAGTTCCCTGACAGGGAACTATGGCTACACCTTC. This gives the protein CASSSLTGNYGYTF.

V is TRBV18 and J is TRBJ2-5, with 10 positions matching TRBD1. The V segment lost 3 bases and the J segment 1 base; nucleotides outside the gene matches: 2. Germline V gene lookup returns CDR1 KGHSH and CDR2 LQKENI. This CDR3 contains 15 residues. The CDR3 protein is CASSPRTGGQETQYF. The CDR3 region has the DNA TGTGCCAGCTCACCTAGGACAGGGGGCCAAGAGACCCAGTACTTC.

This clone turned up a few times. This chain joins TRBV9 and TRBJ2-3, with 7 bases matching TRBD2. Germline-derived CDR1 and CDR2 are SGDLS and YYNGEE. The V and J ends lost 4 bases and 2 bases, in that order; junction bases with no gene match: 10. The CDR3 length is 16 residues. The CDR3 nucleotides read TGTGCCAGCAGCCAGCTGGGGGGGGGATACACAGATACGCAGTATTTT. Its protein product is CASSQLGGGYTDTQYF.

The chain is built from TRBV10-3 and TRBJ2-7; tentative D call: TRBD2 (5 bases). The germline CDR1 and CDR2 sequences are ENHRY and SYGVKD. V was shortened by 10 bases and J by 4 bases, with 14 bases between the two germline ends. This CDR3 spans 12 amino acids. CDR3 protein: CATKGDEYEQYF. The CDR3 region has the DNA TGTGCCACAAAGGGAGACGAATACGAGCAGTACTTC.

V is TRBV29-1 and J is TRBJ2-3; TRBD2 agrees at 14 bases. Germline V gene data show CDR1 as SQVTM and CDR2 as ANQGSEA. J was trimmed by 7 bases and V by 6 bases; bases with no gene match: 9. This CDR3 has 15 amino acids. Here the CDR3 DNA reads TGCAGCGTAATAACCGGGACTAGCGGGGGCAATACGCAGTATTTT. The encoded protein is CSVITGTSGGNTQYF.

The V gene is TRBV7-9, the J gene TRBJ2-1, with a weak D call TRBD2 (6 bases). Germline V gene sequence: CDR1 SEHNR, CDR2 FQNEAQ (reference sequence). The V gene lost 3 bases and the J gene lost 1 base, with 7 bases spanning the gap. This CDR3 has 14 amino acids. CDR3 residues: CASSLSGSYNEQFF. The CDR3 nucleotides read TGTGCCAGCAGCTTGAGCGGGTCCTACAATGAGCAGTTCTTC.

This chain links TRBV7-9 with TRBJ1-6; no clear D. Germline values: CDR1 SEHNR, CDR2 FQNEAQ (reference sequence). The CDR3 runs to 15 residues. Trimming took off 5 bases at V and 6 bases at J, with 14 bases between the two ends. In nucleotides, the CDR3 is TGTGCCAGCAGCCGAATCGGGGTCTTTAATTCACCCCTCCACTTT. Translated, it gives CASSRIGVFNSPLHF. Supplemented by reference TRBV7-9 and TRBJ1-6, the full variable domain reads DTGVSQNPRHKITKRGQNVTFRCDPISEHNRLYWYRQTLGQGPEFLTYFQNEAQLEKSRLLSDRFSAERPKGSFSTLEIQRTEQGDSAMYLCASSRIGVFNSPLHFGNGTRLTVT.

The chain has TRBV7-2 and TRBJ1-6; D possibly corresponds to TRBD1 (5 bases). Germline CDR1 SGHTA, CDR2 FQGNSA. CDR3 length: 14 residues. V lost 0 bases to trimming and J lost 13 bases, with 13 bases between them. CDR3 sequence: CASSLAGGGVPLHF. In DNA, the CDR3 is TGTGCCAGCAGCTTAGCGGGGGGAGGTGTTCCCCTCCACTTT.

The rearrangement links TRBV29-1 to TRBJ2-5; 7 bases map to TRBD2. Unmatched junction bases numbered 5, after V lost 6 bases and J lost 1 base. The CDR3 extends over 13 amino acids. CDR1 and CDR2 (germline): SQVTM, ANQGSEA. CDR3 in amino acids: CSVAPSGQETQYF. As DNA, the CDR3 is TGCAGCGTAGCCCCTAGCGGCCAAGAGACCCAGTACTTC. Combining the CDR3 with reference TRBV29-1 and TRBJ2-5 gives the whole variable domain SAVISQKPSRDICQRGTSLTIQCQVDSQVTMMFWYRQQPGQSLTLIATANQGSEATYESGFVIDKFPISRPNLTFSTLTVSNMSPEDSSIYLCSVAPSGQETQYFGPGTRLLVL.

In nucleotides, the CDR3 is TGTGCCAGCAGTTACGTACGGGAATCGGCTGAAGCTTTCTTT. Protein sequence: CASSYVRESAEAFF. The chain joins TRBV6-6 to TRBJ1-1; D unclear. CDR1 is MNHNY, CDR2 SVGAGI, per germline (reference sequence). Trimming cost V 2 bases and J 6 bases, with 13 bases left between them. The CDR3 has 14 amino acids.

V and J are TRBV27 and TRBJ1-5, with TRBD1 matching over 8 bases. The trim removed 6 bases at V and 3 bases at J, leaving 4 bases unmatched. CDR3 length: 14 amino acids. Per the germline V gene, CDR1 is MNHEY and CDR2 is SMNVEV (reference sequence). CDR3 nucleotides: TGTGCCAGCAGCTGGACAGGGACCAATCAGCCCCAGCATTTT. Translated: CASSWTGTNQPQHF.

The chain couples TRBV7-2 to TRBJ2-7; maybe TRBD1 (6 bases). V was pared by 1 base and J by 9 bases, with 16 bases between. The CDR3 contains 14 residues. The germline V gene has CDR1 SGHTA and CDR2 FQGNSA. This CDR3 is CASSLGGGSSGQYF. The CDR3 bases are TGTGCCAGCAGCTTAGGAGGGGGTTCCAGCGGGCAGTACTTC. The whole variable domain, filled in from reference TRBV7-2 and TRBJ2-7, reads GAGVSQSPSNKVTEKGKDVELRCDPISGHTALYWYRQSLGQGLEFLIYFQGNSAPDKSGLPSDRFSAERTGGSVSTLTIQRTQQEDSAVYLCASSLGGGSSGQYFGPGTRLTVT.

The chain is built from TRBV19 and TRBJ1-4; D gene uncertain. The ends were cut back, 11 bases at V and 8 bases at J, with 15 bases in the middle. Germline values: CDR1 LNHDA, CDR2 SQIVND (reference sequence). The CDR3 sequence is 12 residues long. CDR3 nucleotides: TGTGCCTCAATCGGGAGTGGGGAAAAACTGTTTTTT. It translates to CASIGSGEKLFF.

This clone was detected a few times. The chain links TRBV5-3 to TRBJ2-1; 9 bases map to TRBD1. TRBV5-3 is sorted into the ORF group, with uncertain function. This CDR3 spans 15 amino acids. The V gene end was trimmed by 1 base and the J gene end by 2 bases; junction bases not matched to a gene: 1. CDR3 sequence reads: CARSLNRGPYNEQFF. CDR3 nucleotide sequence: TGTGCCAGAAGCTTGAACAGGGGGCCCTACAATGAGCAGTTCTTC.